This T cell receptor (beta chain) is from a study of siplizumab effects on memory and regulatory T cells. The ends were cut back, 5 bases at V and 3 bases at J, with 5 bases in the middle. Looked up from germline, CDR1 is LGHNT and CDR2 is FRNRAP. This CDR3 is built from 11 residues. Notes on the study in general: Naive versus memory phenotype went unassigned for roughly 75-96% of proliferating CD4+ or CD8+ clones. Sequences below about 10^-5 frequency were poorly captured, limiting mapping of alloreactive clones. The mean Treg-derived percentage of mappable alloreactive CD4+ clones was around 69% with siplizumab compared with about 28% in controls. The study found that siplizumab significantly reduced alloreactive sequences traceable to unstimulated CD4+ memory cells.

Comment on this clone: What it binds is not known.

Profiling relied on immunoSEQ multiplex PCR, and the TCRdb table lists in-frame clones only, not all of them. This sample yields about 110,000 clones, of which roughly 91% are seen a single time; about 0.32% belongs to the top ten. J is TRBJ2-7 and V is TRBV12-5; D gene unclear. The TCR sequence derives from a human donor in good health. What was sequenced was CD4+ T cells sorted from blood. The CDR3 sequence: CASGENYEQYF. The CDR3 DNA sequence: TGTGCTAGTGGTGAAAACTACGAGCAGTACTTC.